This TCR beta chain originates from a study of shared clonotypes between healthy human individuals. Study findings and constraints: It was anticipated that sequencing depth would influence how many clonotypes donors shared. Clonotypes that were shared across four donors made up around 5% of naive CD4 clonotypes. Researchers found naive subsets generally carried larger estimated richness than memory subsets. Generation probabilities of non-shared clonotypes were lower (relative to those shared by all four donors).

Naive CD8 cells lacked CD45RO, underwent positive selection for CCR7 and left out terminally differentiated effector memory CD45RA+ cells. TCRdb's table, derived via immunoSEQ multiplex PCR, lists solely in-frame clones and lacks some. The data hold approximately 2,000,000 clones, with roughly 95% observed a single time. The CDR3 loop spans 13 amino acids. Germline V gives CDR1 LNHNV, CDR2 YYDKDF (reference sequence). Of note for this clone: Its cognate antigen is unknown.

V usage is TRBV15 and J usage is TRBJ2-7; D not certain. Sequencing input: naive CD8+ T cells from PBMCs. This TCR came from a man between 18 and 35 years old in good health. Some clones in this sample may be carry-over from other donors' samples. The chain's CDR3 is CASRAVGSYEQYF. CDR3 in DNA: TGTGCTTCCCGGGCCGTAGGATCCTACGAGCAGTACTTC.